One sample yielded the 18 T cell receptor beta chains listed below, sequenced in a study of T cells expressing NK-cell markers. Using the 5' RACE reads, TCRdb records one entry per CDR3 protein without DNA. The listing records hundreds of thousands of distinct CDR3 sequences. The sequenced sample was blood T cells: a sorted CD56 or NKG2C T cell subset, CD4+ or CD8+ T cells, or bulk PBMC T cells (not recorded which). The receptors originated from a man in his late teens or twenties in good health.

The chain couples TRBV20-1 to TRBJ1-2. This CDR3 spans 11 amino acids. Germline CDR1 reads DFQATT; CDR2 reads SNEGSKA (reference sequence). This CDR3 is CSAWRSSGYTF.

The V and J genes are TRBV11-2 and TRBJ2-5; TCRdb indicates TRBD2, and absent DNA this call remains unverified. The CDR3 spans 14 residues. Per the germline V gene, CDR1 is SGHAT and CDR2 is FQNNGV. The CDR3 region is CASSQRVGGETQYF.

The chain has TRBV5-1 and TRBJ1-3; TCRdb's D call of TRBD1 is untestable without DNA. Germline CDR1 is SGHRS and CDR2 is YFSETQ. The CDR3 runs to 15 residues. Here the CDR3 reads CASSSTGGPGNTIYF.

The genes are TRBV5-1 and TRBJ2-1; absent DNA, TCRdb's TRBD2 call cannot be checked. The CDR3 length is 16 residues. Germline-derived CDR1 and CDR2 are SGHRS and YFSETQ. The CDR3 region is CASSPGLAGSRVEQFF.

V and J are TRBV6-5 and TRBJ2-1; the TCRdb call, TRBD1, lacks DNA for checking. CDR3 size: 17 residues. CDR1 is MNHEY, CDR2 SVGAGI, per germline. This chain's CDR3 is CASSYIGRTSSYNEQFF.

The chain recombines TRBV29-1 with TRBJ1-1; with no DNA, the TCRdb D assignment of TRBD1 cannot be verified. CDR3 length: 11 residues. Germline CDR1 is SQVTM and CDR2 is ANQGSEA. The CDR3 loop is CSVARSEGAFF.

The chain combines TRBV2 with TRBJ2-1; absent DNA, TCRdb's TRBD2 call cannot be checked. This CDR3 contains 14 residues. Looked up from germline, CDR1 is SNHLY and CDR2 is FYNNEI. This CDR3 reads CASKQISAVNEQFF. Drawing the rest from reference TRBV2 and TRBJ2-1, the complete variable domain is EPEVTQTPSHQVTQMGQEVILRCVPISNHLYFYWYRQILGQKVEFLVSFYNNEISEKSEIFDDQFSVERPDGSNFTLKIRSTKLEDSAMYFCASKQISAVNEQFFGPGTRLTVL.

The rearrangement links TRBV7-9 to TRBJ2-4. Germline V gives CDR1 SEHNR, CDR2 FQNEAQ (reference sequence). This CDR3 contains 14 residues. The CDR3 protein is CASSLNSIGNIQYF.

V gene TRBV6-2 or TRBV6-3 combines with J gene TRBJ2-1; TCRdb's D gene call, TRBD2, goes unchecked for lack of DNA. Germline lookup yields CDR1 MNHEY and CDR2 SVGEGT. The CDR3 contains 16 residues. CDR3 protein: CASSRVAGVVYNEQFF.

The V gene is TRBV5-6, the J gene TRBJ2-7; TCRdb reports TRBD1, a call that lacks DNA to check it against. CDR3 length: 15 amino acids. Germline CDR1 is SGHDT and CDR2 is YYEEEE. The CDR3 loop is CASSPGTAITYEQYF.

The rearrangement uses TRBV21-1 and TRBJ2-5; TCRdb's D gene call, TRBD1, goes unchecked for lack of DNA. TRBV21-1 is a pseudogene locus. CDR3 length: 14 amino acids. The CDR3 reads CASSKGGVAGTQYF.

The rearrangement links TRBV7-2 to TRBJ2-7; checking the TCRdb D call of TRBD1 is not possible without DNA. Germline-derived CDR1 and CDR2 are SGHTA and FQGNSA. This CDR3 region has 14 residues. This chain's CDR3 is CASSTRDGHYEQYF.

The chain uses TRBV10-3 and TRBJ2-3; TCRdb picks TRBD1, but there is no DNA to check that call. The CDR3 is made up of 16 amino acids. CDR1 and CDR2 (germline): ENHRY, SYGVKD. CDR3 protein: CAISVGDGVHTDTQYF.

The chain links TRBV4-3 to TRBJ2-2; the D call of TRBD1 rests on TCRdb alone, since no DNA is present to check it. The CDR3 covers 16 residues. Germline values: CDR1 LGHNA, CDR2 YSLEER. The CDR3 loop reads CASSQVGVTNTGELFF.

The CDR3 sequence: CASSQKGLKKEQYF. The chain employs TRBV3-1 and TRBJ2-7; without DNA, the TCRdb call of TRBD2 cannot be checked. The CDR3 is 14 residues long. Germline assignment: CDR1 LGHDT and CDR2 YNNKEL (reference sequence).

The CDR3 region is CASSQEDIAGGPYEQYF. This rearrangement joins TRBV3-1 to TRBJ2-7; TCRdb proposes TRBD2, but this gene call is untestable without DNA. Germline V lookup: CDR1 LGHDT, CDR2 YNNKEL (reference sequence). This CDR3 contains 17 residues.

The genes are TRBV9 and TRBJ2-2; TCRdb picks TRBD2, but there is no DNA to check that call. CDR1 is SGDLS, CDR2 YYNGEE, per germline. CDR3 size: 13 residues. The CDR3 loop is CASSVALAGELFF.

CDR3 sequence: CASSPPDRGVFEQYF. The gene calls are TRBV7-9 and TRBJ2-7; TCRdb selects TRBD1, and the lack of DNA leaves this call unchecked. The CDR3 contains 15 residues. The V gene's germline CDR1 is SEHNR and CDR2 FQNEAQ (reference sequence).